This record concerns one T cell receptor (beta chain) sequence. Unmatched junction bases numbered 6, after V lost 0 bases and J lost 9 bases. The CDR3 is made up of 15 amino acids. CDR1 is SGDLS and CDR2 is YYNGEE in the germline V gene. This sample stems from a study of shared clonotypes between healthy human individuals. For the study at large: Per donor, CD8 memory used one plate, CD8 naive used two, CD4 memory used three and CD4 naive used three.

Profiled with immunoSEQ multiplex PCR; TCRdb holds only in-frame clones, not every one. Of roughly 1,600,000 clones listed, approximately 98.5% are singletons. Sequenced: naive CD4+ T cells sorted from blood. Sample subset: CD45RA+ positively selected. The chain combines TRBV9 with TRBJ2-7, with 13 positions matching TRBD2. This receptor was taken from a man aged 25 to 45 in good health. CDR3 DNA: TGTGCCAGCAGCGTAGAGGGACTAGCGGGACTCGCGCAGTACTTC. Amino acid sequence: CASSVEGLAGLAQYF.